This T cell receptor (beta chain) was sequenced during a study of blood T cell repertoires in COVID-19. Study-wide context: Donors in the United States, Italy and Spain gave samples during acute or convalescent COVID-19. From T cells, B-cell-depleted T cells, or PBMCs came the material, which was cDNA or gDNA.

Enrollment of patients from Seattle took place during active infection, with longitudinal follow-up. There are 15 residues in the CDR3. Trimming cost V 2 bases and J 5 bases; bases outside gene matches: 4. The germline gives CDR1 SGDLS, CDR2 YYNGEE. Original handling: From reference gene primer amplification, estimates of nucleated cell counts were derived. Measured with immunoSEQ multiplex PCR; TCRdb has only the in-frame clones, and not every one. The V and J calls and clone size were taken over from that table, and D and trimming were inferred from the DNA. The sample has some 100,000 clones; under 80% are singletons.

V is TRBV9 and J is TRBJ2-4, with TRBD2 matching 10 bases. The TCR sequence derives from a man aged 70 or older with COVID-19, enrolled during active disease. Sequenced material: peripheral blood. The CDR3 loop reads CASSVGGTSENIQYF. CDR3 DNA sequence: TGTGCCAGCAGCGTGGGAGGGACTAGCGAAAACATTCAGTACTTC.